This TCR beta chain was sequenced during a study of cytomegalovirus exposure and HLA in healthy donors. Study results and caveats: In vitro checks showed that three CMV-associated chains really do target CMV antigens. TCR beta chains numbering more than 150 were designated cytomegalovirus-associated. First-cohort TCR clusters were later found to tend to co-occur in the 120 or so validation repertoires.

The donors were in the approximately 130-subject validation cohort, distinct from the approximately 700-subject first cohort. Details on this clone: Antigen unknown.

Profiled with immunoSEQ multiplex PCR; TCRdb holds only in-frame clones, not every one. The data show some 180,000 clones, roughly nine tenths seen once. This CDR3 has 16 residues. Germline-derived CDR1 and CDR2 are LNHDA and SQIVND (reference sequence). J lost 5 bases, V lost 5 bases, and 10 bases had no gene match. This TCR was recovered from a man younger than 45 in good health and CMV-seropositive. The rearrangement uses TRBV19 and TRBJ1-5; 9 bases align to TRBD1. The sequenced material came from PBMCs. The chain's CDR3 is CASSPMDRGSYQPQHF. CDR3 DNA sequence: TGTGCCAGTAGTCCAATGGACAGGGGAAGCTATCAGCCCCAGCATTTT.